This T cell receptor beta chain was captured by sequencing in a study of T cells after yellow fever vaccination. Study findings and constraints: Most clones from primary vaccination resurfaced after the booster (under 97% CD4, 70% to 90% CD8).

V was shortened by 2 bases and J by 5 bases, with 13 bases between the two germline ends. The length of the CDR3 is 14 residues. The germline CDR1 and CDR2 sequences are GTSNPN and SVGIG (reference sequence). Conversion of TCR transcripts into cDNA relied on 5'RACE template switching, which added a universal primer site and UMIs. TCRdb used MiXCR to reprocess the 5' RACE reads, holding one entry per CDR3 protein. The data contain about 340,000 distinct CDR3 sequences, 9.5% to 15% of them singletons. A few counts support this clonotype. Its matching antigen is unknown. The sequence was collected from a man aged 18 to 30 who received the YFV17D yellow fever vaccine. The sample in question was CD4+ T cells sorted from PBMCs, obtained 15 days after the yellow fever booster vaccination. This chain links TRBV30 with TRBJ1-5; no firm D call. CDR3 sequence: CAWSPRISDQPQHF. The CDR3 nucleotides read TGTGCCTGGAGTCCCCGCATAAGCGATCAGCCCCAGCATTTT. The complete variable domain, with remaining parts taken from reference TRBV30 and TRBJ1-5, reads SQTIHQWPATLVQPVGSPLSLECTVEGTSNPNLYWYRQAAGRGLQLLFYSVGIGQISSEVPQNLSASRPQDRQFILSSKKLLLSDSGFYLCAWSPRISDQPQHFGDGTRLSIL.